Included here is one TCR beta chain sequence, with context. Its specificity is unknown. The sample originates from a study of shared clonotypes between healthy human individuals. Profiling relied on immunoSEQ multiplex PCR, and the TCRdb table lists in-frame clones only, not all of them. The table records more than 550,000 clones, 92% of them present only once. Notes on the study in general: In a handful of donors, around 4.8% of naive CD4 clonotypes appeared in common. The four-donor shared clonotypes exceeded non-shared clonotypes in generation probability, with non-shared ones scoring lower.

Terminally differentiated effector memory CD45RA+ cells were excluded by CCR7 positive selection of CD45RO-negative cells. Free of recent acute infections or vaccinations, the donors were healthy HIV-negative adults. V was trimmed by 6 bases and J by 3 bases, leaving 7 bases between them. Per germline, CDR1 ENHRY and CDR2 SYGVKD. This CDR3 has 12 residues. This clonotype originated in a man aged 30-40 years in good health. Sequencing input: naive CD8+ T cells sorted from blood. This chain joins TRBV10-3 and TRBJ2-3; a possible D gene is TRBD1 (6 bases). The CDR3 loop reads CAIRGATDTQYF. The CDR3 DNA sequence: TGTGCCATCAGGGGGGCAACAGATACGCAGTATTTT.